This TCR beta chain was profiled in a study of regulatory T cells in long-lasting Graves disease. Study-level points and caveats: Preferential use of TRBV28, TRBJ1-2 and TRBJ2-5 was seen in persistent disease. Persistent Graves' cases showed lower TCR diversity than newly diagnosed cases. The work looked only at peripheral blood and did not look at thyroid tissue.

Trimming left V 2 bases short and J 6 bases short, with 9 bases between. CDR3 length: 13 amino acids. Germline loops: CDR1 MNHEY, CDR2 SMNVEV (reference sequence). Time point in this sample: newly diagnosed GD, antithyroid drugs for less than 3 months. The TCR library was made from RNA extracted from PBMCs. TCR beta libraries were built with iRepertoire HTBI primers and Arm-PCR of CDR3 regions. Original analysis: Looking across samples, the authors found about 62 TRBV and fewer than 15 TRBJ segments. TCRdb reanalysed the multiplex PCR reads using MiXCR and keeps one entry per CDR3 protein. In this record, the V and J calls reflect TCRdb's handling and not the investigators' own analysis. This table holds just over 600,000 distinct CDR3 sequences, roughly 15% found once. This clonotype was counted ten times or more. Its antigen remains unidentified. This same sample was also part of a study on T cells in Graves' hyperthyroidism and ophthalmopathy.

Sequenced here: peripheral blood mononuclear cells (PBMCs), sampled at new diagnosis, from a patient treated with antithyroid drugs. The TCR comes from a woman between 25 and 40 years old with Graves disease. The V call is TRBV27, the J call TRBJ2-3; D unclear. CDR3 loop: CASSLMVTDTQYF. CDR3 bases: TGTGCCAGCAGTTTAATGGTTACGGATACGCAGTATTTT.